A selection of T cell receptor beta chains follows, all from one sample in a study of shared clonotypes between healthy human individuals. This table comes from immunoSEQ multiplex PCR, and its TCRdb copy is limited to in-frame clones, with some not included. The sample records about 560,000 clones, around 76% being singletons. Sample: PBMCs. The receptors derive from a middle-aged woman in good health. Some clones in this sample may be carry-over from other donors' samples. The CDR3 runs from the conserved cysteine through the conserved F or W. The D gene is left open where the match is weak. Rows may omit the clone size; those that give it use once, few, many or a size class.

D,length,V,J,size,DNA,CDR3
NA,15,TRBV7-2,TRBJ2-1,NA,TGTGCCAGCAGCTTCCCGTCGGCCCCTCGGGTTGAGCAGTTCTTC,CASSFPSAPRVEQFF
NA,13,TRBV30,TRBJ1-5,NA,TGTGCCTGGAGTGAGGGCAGCTATCAGCCCCAGCATTTT,CAWSEGSYQPQHF
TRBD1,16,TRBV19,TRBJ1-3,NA,TGTGCGAGTAGTATAGGGGGCCAATTCTCTGGAAACACCATATATTTT,CASSIGGQFSGNTIYF
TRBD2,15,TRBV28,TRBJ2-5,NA,TGTGCCAGCAGTTTATATCCTAGCGGGCAAGAGACCCAGTACTTC,CASSLYPSGQETQYF
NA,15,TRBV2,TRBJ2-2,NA,TGTGCCAGCAGCGGACAGCGACCTAACACCGGGGAGCTGTTTTTT,CASSGQRPNTGELFF
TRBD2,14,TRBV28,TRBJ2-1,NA,TGTGCCAGTTGGGAGCGGGACTCCTACAATGAGCAGTTCTTC,CASWERDSYNEQFF
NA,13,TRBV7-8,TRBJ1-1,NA,TGTGCCAGCAGCTTAGCGCAGTTTAGTGAAGCTTTCTTT,CASSLAQFSEAFF
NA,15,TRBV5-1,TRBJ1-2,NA,TGCGCCAGCGGCTTGGACATAGTGGGCTCCAGTGGCTACACCTTC,CASGLDIVGSSGYTF
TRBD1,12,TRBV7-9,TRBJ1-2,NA,TGTGCCAGCAGCTTAGGGGACAGCTCCGGCACCTTC,CASSLGDSSGTF
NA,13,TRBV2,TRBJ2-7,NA,TGTGCCAGCAGGGAGGGGTTTGGCTACGAGCAGTACTTC,CASREGFGYEQYF
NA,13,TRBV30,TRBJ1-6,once,TGTGCCTGCCGGGAGACCGATAATTCACCCCTCCACTTT,CACRETDNSPLHF
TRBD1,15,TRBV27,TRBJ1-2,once,TGTGCCAGCAGTTTAAGGGACAGGGGTGACTATGGCTACACCTTC,CASSLRDRGDYGYTF
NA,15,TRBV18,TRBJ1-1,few,TGTGCCAGCTCATCAATCGGACAGCCGAACACTGAAGCTTTCTTT,CASSSIGQPNTEAFF
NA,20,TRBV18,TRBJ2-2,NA,TGTGCCAGCTCACCCTTAGGCCGGTACAGGGACTGGCTTAAAGCCGGGGAGCTGTTTTTT,CASSPLGRYRDWLKAGELFF
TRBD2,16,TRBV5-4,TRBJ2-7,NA,TGTGCCAGCAGCTTGGCCGGGGGGGTTCCGGGGTACGAGCAGTACTTC,CASSLAGGVPGYEQYF
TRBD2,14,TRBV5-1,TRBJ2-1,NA,TGCGCCAGCAGCTCCGGACTAGCGGGAGAGGGGCAGTTCTTC,CASSSGLAGEGQFF
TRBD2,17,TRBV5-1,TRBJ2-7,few,TGCGCCAGCAGCTCATTGTGGGGTGCTAGCGGGAGAGGGGAGCAGTACTTC,CASSSLWGASGRGEQYF
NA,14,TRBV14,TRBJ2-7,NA,TGTGCCAGCAGCCCATCAACCGGGGTTTACGAGCAGTACTTC,CASSPSTGVYEQYF
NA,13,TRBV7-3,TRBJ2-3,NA,TGTGCCAGCAGCCCACCGTCACGAGATACGCAGTATTTT,CASSPPSRDTQYF
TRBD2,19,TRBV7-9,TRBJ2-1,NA,TGTGCCAGCAGCTTAGCTGGGACTAGCGGGAAAAGCTCCTACAATGAGCAGTTCTTC,CASSLAGTSGKSSYNEQFF
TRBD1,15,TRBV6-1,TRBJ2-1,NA,TGTGCCAGCAGTGGTCACGGGGTAGGGGGCGATGAGCAGTTCTTC,CASSGHGVGGDEQFF
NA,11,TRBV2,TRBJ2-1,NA,TGTGCCAGCCTCAGCCCGAGCGAGCAGTTCTTC,CASLSPSEQFF
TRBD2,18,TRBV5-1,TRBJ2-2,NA,TGCGCCAGCAGCTTGGCAAGGGGACTAGCGGCCCCCCGAGGGGAGCTGTTTTTT,CASSLARGLAAPRGELFF
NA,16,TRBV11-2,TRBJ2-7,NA,TGTGCCAGCAGCTTAGATCGGGTTGGAGATTTCTACGAGCAGTACTTC,CASSLDRVGDFYEQYF
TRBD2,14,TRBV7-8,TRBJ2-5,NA,TGTGCCAGCAGCCAGCGGGACTCGTATGTAGAGCAGTACTTC,CASSQRDSYVEQYF
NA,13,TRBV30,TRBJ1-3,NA,TGTGCCTGCCACCGTGGTTCTGTAAACACCATATATTTT,CACHRGSVNTIYF
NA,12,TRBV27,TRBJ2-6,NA,TGTGCCAGTAGGGCTGGGGCCAACGTCCTGACTTTC,CASRAGANVLTF
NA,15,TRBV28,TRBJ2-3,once,TGTGCCAGCAGTCTGGCAGGGAAAATCACAGATACGCAGTATTTT,CASSLAGKITDTQYF
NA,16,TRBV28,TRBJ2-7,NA,TGTGCCAGCAGTTTACGACTGGGGAGGAGCTCCTACGAGCAGTACTTC,CASSLRLGRSSYEQYF
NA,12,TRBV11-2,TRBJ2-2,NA,TGTGCCGGCCACAGGGACGGCGGGGAGCTGTTTTTT,CAGHRDGGELFF
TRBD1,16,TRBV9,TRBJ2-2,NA,TGTGCCAGCAGCGTTTCCGGGACAGTCAACACCGGGGAGCTGTTTTTT,CASSVSGTVNTGELFF
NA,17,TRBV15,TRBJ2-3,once,TGTGCCACCAGCAGAGATAGGCGCGGGACTAGCACAGATACGCAGTATTTT,CATSRDRRGTSTDTQYF
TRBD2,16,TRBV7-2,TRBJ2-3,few,TGTGCCAGCAGCTTAGCGTTCGGGACTAGCGCAGATACGCAGTATTTT,CASSLAFGTSADTQYF
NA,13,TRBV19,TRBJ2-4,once,TGTGCCAGTCATGGGGGCAACCCAAGCATTCAGTACTTC,CASHGGNPSIQYF
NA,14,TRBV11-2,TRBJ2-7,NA,TGTGCCAGCAGCGTGGGACAGGCGGGGGGGGAGCAGTACTTC,CASSVGQAGGEQYF
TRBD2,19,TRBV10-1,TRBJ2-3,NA,TGCGCCAGCAGTGACACCAATACTGATAGCGGGAGCGGGACAGATACGCAGTATTTT,CASSDTNTDSGSGTDTQYF
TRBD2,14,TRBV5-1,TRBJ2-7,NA,TGCGCCAGCAGCTTCGATAGCGGGAGCTACGAGCAGTACTTC,CASSFDSGSYEQYF
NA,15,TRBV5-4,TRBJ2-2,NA,TGTGCCAGCAGCGTTCAGGGACTCAACACCGGGGAGCTGTTTTTT,CASSVQGLNTGELFF
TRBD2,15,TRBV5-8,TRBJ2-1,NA,TGTGCCAGCAGCTTGGGGGGGGGCTCCTACAATGAGCAGTTCTTC,CASSLGGGSYNEQFF
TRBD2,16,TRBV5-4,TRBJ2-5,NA,TGTGCCAGCAGCTCGGGACTAGCGGGCGTCCAAGAGACCCAGTACTTC,CASSSGLAGVQETQYF
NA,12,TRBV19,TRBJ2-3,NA,TGTGCCAGTAGGGGAGATCTCTCGGAGCAGTATTTT,CASRGDLSEQYF
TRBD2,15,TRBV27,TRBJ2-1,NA,TGTGCCAGCAGCCCGAGTAGCGGGAGTGAAAATGAGCAGTTCTTC,CASSPSSGSENEQFF
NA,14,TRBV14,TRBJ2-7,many,TGTGCCAGCAGTCGCGGGACAGTCTCCTACGAGCAGTACTTC,CASSRGTVSYEQYF
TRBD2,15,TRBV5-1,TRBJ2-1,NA,TGCGCCAGCAGCGAGGTAGCGGGCCACTACAATGAGCAGTTCTTC,CASSEVAGHYNEQFF
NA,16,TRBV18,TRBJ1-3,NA,TGTGCCAGCTCACCGATGAACCAAGGCCCTGGAAACACCATATATTTT,CASSPMNQGPGNTIYF
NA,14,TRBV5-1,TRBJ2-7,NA,TGCGCCAGCAGCTTTATACAGGGTGGTTACGAGCAGTACTTC,CASSFIQGGYEQYF
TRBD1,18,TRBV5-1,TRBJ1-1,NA,TGCGCCAGCAGCTGGTTGACCCGGACAGGTGACTTGAACACTGAAGCTTTCTTT,CASSWLTRTGDLNTEAFF
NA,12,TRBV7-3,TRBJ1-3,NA,TGTGCCAGCAGCTCGGGGACTGACACCATATATTTT,CASSSGTDTIYF
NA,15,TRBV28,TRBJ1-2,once,TGTGCCAGCAGTTCCCCCTGCTGGAGGGACTATGGCTACACCTTC,CASSSPCWRDYGYTF
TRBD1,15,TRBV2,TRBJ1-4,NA,TGTGCCAGCAGGCGACAGGGGGCAACTAATGAAAAACTGTTTTTT,CASRRQGATNEKLFF
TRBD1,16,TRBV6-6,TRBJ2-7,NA,TGTGCCAGCAGTCGGTCGGCCGGGACAGAAAACTACGAGCAGTACTTC,CASSRSAGTENYEQYF
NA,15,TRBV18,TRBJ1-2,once,TGTGCCAGCTCACCCCTAGTTGGGGGCGCAAATGGCTACACCTTC,CASSPLVGGANGYTF
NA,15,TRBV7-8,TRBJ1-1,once,TGTGCCAGCAGCTTATGGGTCGGTGGGGACACTGAAGCTTTCTTT,CASSLWVGGDTEAFF
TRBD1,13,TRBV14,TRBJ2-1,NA,TGTGCCAGCAGCCAGAAGGGGGCAGATGAGCAGTTCTTC,CASSQKGADEQFF
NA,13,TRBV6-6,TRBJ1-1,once,TGTGCCAGCAGTTACTCGGGTTACACTGAAGCTTTCTTT,CASSYSGYTEAFF
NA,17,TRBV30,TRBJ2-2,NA,TGTGCCTGGAGTGTACTAAGGTTGGGGGGCGGGAACGGGGAGCTGTTTTTT,CAWSVLRLGGGNGELFF
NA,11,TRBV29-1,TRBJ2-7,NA,TGCAGCGTTGGGGCTACCTACGAGCAGTACTTC,CSVGATYEQYF